This TCR beta chain came from a study of blood T cell repertoires in COVID-19. The CDR3 has 15 residues. Germline values: CDR1 KGHDR, CDR2 SFDVKD. The ends lost 6 bases at V and 8 bases at J; junction bases unmatched: 8. Profiling relied on immunoSEQ multiplex PCR, and the TCRdb table lists in-frame clones only, not all of them. The data contain about 63,000 clones, less than 80% of them seen just once; the ten biggest clones take up around 32%. This sequence was found in a human donor in a cohort sampled during active COVID-19. V is TRBV24-1 and J is TRBJ2-1; 11 nucleotides agree with TRBD1. The sample taken for sequencing was peripheral blood. In nucleotides, the CDR3 is TGTGCCACCAGTCACCGGGACAGGGGGAATCATGAGCAGTTCTTC. It translates to CATSHRDRGNHEQFF.